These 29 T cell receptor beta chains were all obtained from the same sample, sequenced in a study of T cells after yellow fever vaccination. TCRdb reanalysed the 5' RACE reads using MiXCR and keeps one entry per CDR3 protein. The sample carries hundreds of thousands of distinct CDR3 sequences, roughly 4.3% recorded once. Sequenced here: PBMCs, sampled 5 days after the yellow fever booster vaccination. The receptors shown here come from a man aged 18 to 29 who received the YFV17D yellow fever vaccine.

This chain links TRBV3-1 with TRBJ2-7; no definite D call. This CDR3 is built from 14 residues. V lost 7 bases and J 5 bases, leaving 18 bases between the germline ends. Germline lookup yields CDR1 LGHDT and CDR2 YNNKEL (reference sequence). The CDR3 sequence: CASTSPSGHHEQYV. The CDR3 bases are TGTGCCAGCACCTCCCCATCCGGGCATCACGAGCAGTACGTC.

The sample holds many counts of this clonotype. This CDR3 is CSVEDRAGADTQYF. The CDR3 DNA sequence: TGCAGCGTTGAAGATCGGGCGGGAGCAGATACGCAGTATTTT. The chain joins TRBV29-1 to TRBJ2-3; TRBD2 matches at 7 bases. Trimming took 0 bases from V and 4 from J; bases not matched to a gene: 4. This CDR3 contains 14 residues. Per germline, CDR1 SQVTM and CDR2 ANQGSEA.

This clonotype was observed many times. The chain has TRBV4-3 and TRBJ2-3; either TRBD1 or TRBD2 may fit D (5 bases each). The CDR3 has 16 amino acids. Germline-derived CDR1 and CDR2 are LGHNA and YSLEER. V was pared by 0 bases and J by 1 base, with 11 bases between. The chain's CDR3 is CASSQDIWGRTDTQYF. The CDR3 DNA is TGCGCCAGCAGCCAAGATATCTGGGGACGCACAGATACGCAGTATTTT.

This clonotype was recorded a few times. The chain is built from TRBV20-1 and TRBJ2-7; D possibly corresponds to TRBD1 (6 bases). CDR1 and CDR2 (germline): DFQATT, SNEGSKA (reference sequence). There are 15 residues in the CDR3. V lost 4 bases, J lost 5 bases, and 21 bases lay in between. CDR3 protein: CSAKPDSLLVNEQYV. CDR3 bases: TGCAGTGCTAAGCCGGACAGCCTTTTAGTCAACGAGCAGTACGTC.

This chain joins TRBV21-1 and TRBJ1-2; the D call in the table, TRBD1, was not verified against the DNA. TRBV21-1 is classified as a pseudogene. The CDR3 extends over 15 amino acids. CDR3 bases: TGTGCCAGCAGCTCCCTAGAACAGGGGTTCTATGGCTACACCTTC. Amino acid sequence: CASSSLEQGFYGYTF.

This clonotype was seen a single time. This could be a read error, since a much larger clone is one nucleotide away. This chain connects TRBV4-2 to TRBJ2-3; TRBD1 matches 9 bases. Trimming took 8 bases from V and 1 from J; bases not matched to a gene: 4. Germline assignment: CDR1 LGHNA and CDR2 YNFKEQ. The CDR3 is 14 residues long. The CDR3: CASRGTGCTDTQYF. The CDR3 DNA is TGTGCCAGCCGTGGGACAGGGTGCACAGATACGCAGTATTTT.

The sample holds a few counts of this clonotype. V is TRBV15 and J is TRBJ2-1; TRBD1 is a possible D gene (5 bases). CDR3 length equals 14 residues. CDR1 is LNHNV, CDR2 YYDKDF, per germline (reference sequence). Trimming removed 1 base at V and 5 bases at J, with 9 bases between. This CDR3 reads CATSRVTRDNEQFF. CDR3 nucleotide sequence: TGTGCCACCAGCAGAGTAACCAGGGACAATGAGCAGTTCTTC. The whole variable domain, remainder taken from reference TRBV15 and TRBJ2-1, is DAMVIQNPRYQVTQFGKPVTLSCSQTLNHNVMYWYQQKSSQAPKLLFHYYDKDFNNEADTPDNFQSRRPNTSFCFLDIRSPGLGDTAMYLCATSRVTRDNEQFFGPGTRLTVL.

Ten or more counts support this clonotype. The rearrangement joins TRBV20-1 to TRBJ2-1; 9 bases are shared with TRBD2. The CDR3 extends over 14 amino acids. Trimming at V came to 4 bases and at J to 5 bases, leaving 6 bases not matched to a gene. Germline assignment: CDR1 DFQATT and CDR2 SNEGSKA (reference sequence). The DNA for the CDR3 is TGCAGTGCTACCGCGGGGGGGGCGCACAATGAGCAGTTCTTC. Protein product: CSATAGGAHNEQFF.

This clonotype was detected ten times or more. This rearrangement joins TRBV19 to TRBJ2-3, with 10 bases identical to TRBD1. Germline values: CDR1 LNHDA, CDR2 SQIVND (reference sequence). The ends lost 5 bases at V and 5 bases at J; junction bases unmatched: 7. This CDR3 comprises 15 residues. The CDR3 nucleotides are TGTGCCAGTAGTCCCTGGGACAGGGGAGAAGATACGCAGTATTTT. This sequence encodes CASSPWDRGEDTQYF.

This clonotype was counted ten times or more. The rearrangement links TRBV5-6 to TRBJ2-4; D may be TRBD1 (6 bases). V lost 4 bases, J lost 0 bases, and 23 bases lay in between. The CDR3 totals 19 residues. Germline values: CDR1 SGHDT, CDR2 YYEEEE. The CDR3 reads CASSLYGRDTSLAKNIQYF. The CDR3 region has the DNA TGTGCCAGCAGCCTATATGGCCGGGACACAAGTCTAGCCAAAAACATTCAGTACTTC.

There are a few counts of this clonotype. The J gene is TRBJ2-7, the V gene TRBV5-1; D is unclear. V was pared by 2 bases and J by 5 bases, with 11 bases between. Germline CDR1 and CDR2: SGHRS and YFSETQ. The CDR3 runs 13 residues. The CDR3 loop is CASSFSGRDEQYF. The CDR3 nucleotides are TGCGCCAGCAGCTTTTCCGGCCGGGACGAGCAGTACTTC.

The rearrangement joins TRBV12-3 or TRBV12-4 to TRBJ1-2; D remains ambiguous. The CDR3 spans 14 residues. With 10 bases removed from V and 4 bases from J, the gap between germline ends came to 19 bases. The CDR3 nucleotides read TGTGCCACCTTAGCGGGGAACCTAACCTATGGCTACACCTTC. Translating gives CATLAGNLTYGYTF.

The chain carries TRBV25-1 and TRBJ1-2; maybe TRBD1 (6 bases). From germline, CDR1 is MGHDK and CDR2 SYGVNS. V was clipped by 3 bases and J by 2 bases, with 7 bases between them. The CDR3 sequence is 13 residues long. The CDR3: CASSDTGNYGYTF. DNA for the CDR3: TGTGCCAGCAGTGATACAGGGAACTATGGCTACACCTTC.

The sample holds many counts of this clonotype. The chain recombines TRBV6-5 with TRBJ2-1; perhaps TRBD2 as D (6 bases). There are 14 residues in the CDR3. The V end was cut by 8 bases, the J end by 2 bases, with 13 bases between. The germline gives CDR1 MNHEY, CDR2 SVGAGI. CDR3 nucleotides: TGTGCCAGCTTGAGAGCGGGTACCTACAATGAGCAGTTCTTC. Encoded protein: CASLRAGTYNEQFF.

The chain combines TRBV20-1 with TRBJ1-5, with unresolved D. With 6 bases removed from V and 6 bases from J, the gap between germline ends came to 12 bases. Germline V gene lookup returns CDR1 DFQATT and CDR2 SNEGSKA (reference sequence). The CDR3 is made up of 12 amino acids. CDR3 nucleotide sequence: TGCAGTGCCAAGGTGGGGTCTCAGCCCCAGCATTTT. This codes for CSAKVGSQPQHF.

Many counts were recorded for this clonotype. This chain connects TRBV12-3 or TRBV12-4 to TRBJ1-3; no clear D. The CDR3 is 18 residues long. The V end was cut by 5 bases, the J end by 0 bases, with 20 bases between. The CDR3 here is CASSPRRTLGSSGNTIYF. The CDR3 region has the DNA TGTGCCAGCAGTCCCAGGCGAACATTGGGGAGCTCTGGAAACACCATATATTTT.

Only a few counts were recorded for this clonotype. CDR3 nucleotide sequence: TGTGCCAGCAGCTTAGGCCAGGGGTCCCACAATGAGCAGTTCTTC. Protein product: CASSLGQGSHNEQFF. This chain connects TRBV7-8 to TRBJ2-1, with D perhaps TRBD1 (6 bases). This CDR3 comprises 15 residues. The V end lost 1 base, the J end lost 5 bases, and 12 bases lay between the germline ends. CDR1 is SGHVS and CDR2 is FQNEAQ in the germline V gene.

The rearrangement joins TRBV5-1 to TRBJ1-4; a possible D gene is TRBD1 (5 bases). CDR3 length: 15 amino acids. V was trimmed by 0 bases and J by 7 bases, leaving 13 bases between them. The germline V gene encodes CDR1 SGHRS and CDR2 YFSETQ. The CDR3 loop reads CASSLGGQTGEKLFF. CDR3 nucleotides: TGCGCCAGCAGCTTGGGGGGCCAAACTGGTGAAAAACTGTTTTTT.

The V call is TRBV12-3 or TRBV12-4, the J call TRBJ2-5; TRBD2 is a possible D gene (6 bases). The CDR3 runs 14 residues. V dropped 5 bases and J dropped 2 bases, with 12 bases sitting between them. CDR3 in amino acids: CASSRLAGQETQYF. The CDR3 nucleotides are TGTGCCAGCAGTCGTCTGGCGGGGCAAGAGACCCAGTACTTC.

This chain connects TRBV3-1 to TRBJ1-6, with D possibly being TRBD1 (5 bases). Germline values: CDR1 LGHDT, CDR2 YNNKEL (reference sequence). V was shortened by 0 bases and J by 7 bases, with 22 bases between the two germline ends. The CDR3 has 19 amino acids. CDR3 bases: TGTGCCAGCAGCCAAGAGGGGGTAATGTACGGAACGTCCAATTCACCCCTCCACTTT. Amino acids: CASSQEGVMYGTSNSPLHF.

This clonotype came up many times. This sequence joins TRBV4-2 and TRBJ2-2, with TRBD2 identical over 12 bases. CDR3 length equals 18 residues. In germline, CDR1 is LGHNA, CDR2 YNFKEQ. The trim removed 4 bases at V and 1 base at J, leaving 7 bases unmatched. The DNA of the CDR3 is TGTGCCAGCAGCCTATCTAGCGGGGGGGATATGAACACCGGGGAGCTGTTTTTT. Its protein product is CASSLSSGGDMNTGELFF.

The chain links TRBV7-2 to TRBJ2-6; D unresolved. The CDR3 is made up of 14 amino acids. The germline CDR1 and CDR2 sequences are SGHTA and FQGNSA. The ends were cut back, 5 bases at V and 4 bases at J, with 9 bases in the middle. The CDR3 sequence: CASSPRRGANVLTF. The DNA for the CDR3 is TGTGCCAGCAGCCCCCGTAGGGGGGCCAACGTCCTGACTTTC.

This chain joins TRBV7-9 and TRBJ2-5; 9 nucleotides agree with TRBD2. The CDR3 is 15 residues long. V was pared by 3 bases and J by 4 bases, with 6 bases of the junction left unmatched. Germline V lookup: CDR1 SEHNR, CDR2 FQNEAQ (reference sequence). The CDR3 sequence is CASSLGLAFLETQYF. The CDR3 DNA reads TGTGCCAGCAGCTTGGGACTAGCTTTTCTAGAGACCCAGTACTTC.

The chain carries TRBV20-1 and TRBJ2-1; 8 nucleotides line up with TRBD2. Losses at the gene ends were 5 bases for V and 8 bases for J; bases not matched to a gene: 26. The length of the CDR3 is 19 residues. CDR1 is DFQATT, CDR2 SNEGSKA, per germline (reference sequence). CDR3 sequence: CSAAGEWGTSGIPGYEQFF. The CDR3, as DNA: TGCAGTGCTGCAGGGGAATGGGGAACTAGCGGTATCCCGGGGTATGAGCAGTTCTTC.

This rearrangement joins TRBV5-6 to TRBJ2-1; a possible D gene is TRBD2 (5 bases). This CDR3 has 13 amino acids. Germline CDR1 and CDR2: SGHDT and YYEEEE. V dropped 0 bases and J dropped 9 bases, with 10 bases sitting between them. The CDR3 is CASSLGRVIEQFF. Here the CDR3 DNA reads TGTGCCAGCAGCTTGGGGCGGGTTATTGAGCAGTTCTTC.

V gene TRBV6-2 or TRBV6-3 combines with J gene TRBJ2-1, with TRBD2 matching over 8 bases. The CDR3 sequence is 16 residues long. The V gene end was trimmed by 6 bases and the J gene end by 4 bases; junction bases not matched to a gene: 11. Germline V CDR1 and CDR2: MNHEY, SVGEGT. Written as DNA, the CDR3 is TGTGCCAGCAGCGACAACCTAGCGGGCTTTTACAATGAGCAGTTCTTC. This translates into CASSDNLAGFYNEQFF.

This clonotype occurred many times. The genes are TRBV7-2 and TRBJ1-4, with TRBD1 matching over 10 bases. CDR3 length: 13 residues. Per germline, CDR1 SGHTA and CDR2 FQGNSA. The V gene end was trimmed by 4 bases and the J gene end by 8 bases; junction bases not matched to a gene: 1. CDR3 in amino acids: CASSWGQGEKLFF. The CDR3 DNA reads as TGTGCCAGCAGCTGGGGACAGGGGGAAAAACTGTTTTTT.

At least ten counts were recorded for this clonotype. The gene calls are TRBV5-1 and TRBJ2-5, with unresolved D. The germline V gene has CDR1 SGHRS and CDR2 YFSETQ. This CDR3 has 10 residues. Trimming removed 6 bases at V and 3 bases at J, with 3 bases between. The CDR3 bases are TGCGCCAGCACCGAAGAGACCCAGTACTTC. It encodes CASTEETQYF.

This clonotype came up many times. The CDR3 region is CASSPMAQGYGYTF. For the CDR3, the DNA is TGTGCCAGCAGCCCCATGGCACAGGGATATGGCTACACCTTC. The rearrangement joins TRBV7-3 to TRBJ1-2, with D tentatively TRBD1 (6 bases). Germline lookup yields CDR1 SGHTA and CDR2 FQGTGA. V was shortened by 5 bases and J by 5 bases, with 15 bases between the two germline ends. This CDR3 spans 14 amino acids.